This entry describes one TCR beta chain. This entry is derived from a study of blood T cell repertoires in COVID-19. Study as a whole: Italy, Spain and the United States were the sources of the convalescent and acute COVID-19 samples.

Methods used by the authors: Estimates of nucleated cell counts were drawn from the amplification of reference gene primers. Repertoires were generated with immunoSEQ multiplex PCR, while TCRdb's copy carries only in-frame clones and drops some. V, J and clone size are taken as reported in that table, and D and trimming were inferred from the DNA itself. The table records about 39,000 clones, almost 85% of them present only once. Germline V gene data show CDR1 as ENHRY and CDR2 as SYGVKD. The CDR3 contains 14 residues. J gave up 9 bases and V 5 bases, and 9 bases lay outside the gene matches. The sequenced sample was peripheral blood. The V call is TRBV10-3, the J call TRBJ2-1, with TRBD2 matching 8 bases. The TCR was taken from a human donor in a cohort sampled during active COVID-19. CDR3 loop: CAISQAGEVVEQFF. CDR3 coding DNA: TGTGCCATCAGTCAAGCGGGAGAGGTTGTTGAGCAGTTCTTC.